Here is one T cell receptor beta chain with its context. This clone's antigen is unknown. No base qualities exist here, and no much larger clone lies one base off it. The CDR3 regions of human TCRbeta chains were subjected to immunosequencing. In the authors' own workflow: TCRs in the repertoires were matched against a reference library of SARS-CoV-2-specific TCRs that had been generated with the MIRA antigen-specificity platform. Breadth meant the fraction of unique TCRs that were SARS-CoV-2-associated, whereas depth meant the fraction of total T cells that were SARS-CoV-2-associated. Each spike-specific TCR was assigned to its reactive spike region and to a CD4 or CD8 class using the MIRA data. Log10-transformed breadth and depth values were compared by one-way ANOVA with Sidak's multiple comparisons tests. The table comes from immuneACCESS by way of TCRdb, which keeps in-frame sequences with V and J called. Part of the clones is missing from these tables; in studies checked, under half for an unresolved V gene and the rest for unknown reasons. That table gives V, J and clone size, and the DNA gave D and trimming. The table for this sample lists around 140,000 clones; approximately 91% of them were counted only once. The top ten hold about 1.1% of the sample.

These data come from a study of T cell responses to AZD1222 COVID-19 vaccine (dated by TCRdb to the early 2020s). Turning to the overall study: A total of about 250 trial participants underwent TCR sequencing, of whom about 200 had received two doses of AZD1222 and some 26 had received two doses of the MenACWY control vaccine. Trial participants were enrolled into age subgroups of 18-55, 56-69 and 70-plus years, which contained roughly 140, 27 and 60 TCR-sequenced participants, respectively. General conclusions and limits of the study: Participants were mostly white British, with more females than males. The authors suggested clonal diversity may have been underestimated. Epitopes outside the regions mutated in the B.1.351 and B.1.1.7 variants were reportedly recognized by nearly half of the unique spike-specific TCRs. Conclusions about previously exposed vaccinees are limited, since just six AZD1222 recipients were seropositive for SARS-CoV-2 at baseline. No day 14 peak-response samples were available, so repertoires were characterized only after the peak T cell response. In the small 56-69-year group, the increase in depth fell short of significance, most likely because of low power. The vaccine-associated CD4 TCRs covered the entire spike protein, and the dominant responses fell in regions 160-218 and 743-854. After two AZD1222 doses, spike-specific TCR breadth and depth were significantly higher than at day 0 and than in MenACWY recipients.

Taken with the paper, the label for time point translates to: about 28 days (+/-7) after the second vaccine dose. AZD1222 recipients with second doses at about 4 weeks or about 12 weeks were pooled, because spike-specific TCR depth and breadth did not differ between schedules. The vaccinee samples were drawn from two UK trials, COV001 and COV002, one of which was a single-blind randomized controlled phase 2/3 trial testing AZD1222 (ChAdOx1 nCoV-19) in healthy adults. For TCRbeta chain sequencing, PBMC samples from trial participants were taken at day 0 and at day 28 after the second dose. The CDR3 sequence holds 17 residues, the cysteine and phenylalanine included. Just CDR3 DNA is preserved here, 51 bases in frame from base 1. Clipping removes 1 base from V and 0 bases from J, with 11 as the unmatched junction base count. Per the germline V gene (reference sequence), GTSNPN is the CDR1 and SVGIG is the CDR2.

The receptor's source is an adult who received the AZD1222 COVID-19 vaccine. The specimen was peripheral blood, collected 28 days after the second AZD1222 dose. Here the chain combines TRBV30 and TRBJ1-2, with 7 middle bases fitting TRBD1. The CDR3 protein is CAWSAKTGVWANYGYTF. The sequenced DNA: TGTGCCTGGAGTGCGAAAACAGGGGTGTGGGCTAACTATGGCTACACCTTC.